These T cell receptor beta chains were read from a single sample in a study of cytomegalovirus exposure and HLA in healthy donors. Sequencing used immunoSEQ multiplex PCR; TCRdb keeps in-frame clones, though not all of them. Seen here are approximately 80,000 clones, 65% to 80% observed once, and the top ten hold 4% to 4.5%. The sequenced sample consisted of PBMCs. These receptors were collected from a man aged 55 to 70 in good health and CMV-seronegative. Both conserved end residues are part of each CDR3. D genes are given only for firm matches. The size of a clone is reported for some rows only, either as once, few or many, or as a class for expanded clones.

>-|TRBJ1-1|-|TRBV4-1
TGCGCCAGCAGCCAAGATTTGGGGATGAGGGCTGAAGCTTTCTTT
CASSQDLGMRAEAFF
>-|TRBJ2-1|-|TRBV14
TGTGCCAGCAGCCAAGAAAGAGAGACAGGAAACAATGAGCAGCTCTTC
CASSQERETGNNEQLF
>-|TRBJ2-1|TRBD2|TRBV7-6
TGTGCCAGCAGCTTAGCCGGGACTAGCGGGGGTAACCCCTACAATGAGCAGTTCTTC
CASSLAGTSGGNPYNEQFF
>-|TRBJ2-2|-|TRBV6-5
TGTGCCAGCAGTTCTGACACCGGGGAGCTGTTTTTT
CASSSDTGELFF
>few|TRBJ2-5|-|TRBV30
TGTGCCTGGGCGACGGACAGCCAAGAGACCCAGTACTTC
CAWATDSQETQYF
>-|TRBJ2-7|-|TRBV10-3
TGTGCCATCGGGACTTATCCCCCCTCCTACGAGCAGTACTTC
CAIGTYPPSYEQYF
>-|TRBJ2-5|-|TRBV7-2
TGTGCCAGCAGCTTTTTAGGGGGTTCCTCGGAGACCCAGTACTTC
CASSFLGGSSETQYF
>-|TRBJ2-3|-|TRBV9
TGTGCCAGCAGCGTAGCGGGGGTCTCAGATACGCAGTATTTT
CASSVAGVSDTQYF
>-|TRBJ1-2|-|TRBV11-2
TGTGCCAGCAGCTTAGAGAGGGTTTCTGGCTACACCTTC
CASSLERVSGYTF
>few|TRBJ1-1|-|TRBV7-9
TGTGCCAGCAGCTGGACAGCGAACACTGAAGCTTTCTTT
CASSWTANTEAFF
>-|TRBJ1-2|-|TRBV7-9
TGTTCCAGCAGCCCGCAGGGTGGTGGCTACACCTTC
CSSSPQGGGYTF
>-|TRBJ1-2|-|TRBV7-9
TGTGCCAGCAGCTCCGGGGGGGCGGGAAATGGCTACACCTTC
CASSSGGAGNGYTF
>-|TRBJ2-2|TRBD2|TRBV9
TGTGCCAGCAGCCCTAGACTAGCGGGGGGGACGAACACCGGGGAGCTGTTTTTT
CASSPRLAGGTNTGELFF
>-|TRBJ2-7|TRBD1|TRBV5-1
TGCGCCAGCAGCTTAATACCGGGACAGAGCTCCTACGAGCAGTACTTC
CASSLIPGQSSYEQYF
>-|TRBJ1-4|-|TRBV9
TGTGCCAGCAGCGTAGGTTCAGGGTCGGGTGAAAAACTGTTTTTT
CASSVGSGSGEKLFF
>-|TRBJ1-4|TRBD1|TRBV7-2
TGTGCCAGCAGCTTAGCAGGGACAGGTGGTGAAAAACTGTTTTTT
CASSLAGTGGEKLFF
>-|TRBJ2-1|TRBD1|TRBV7-3
TGTGCCAGCAGCGAGATTACAGGGGAACCCTACAATGAGCAGTTCTTC
CASSEITGEPYNEQFF
>-|TRBJ2-5|-|TRBV29-1
TGCAGCGTTGAAGGGGCGGGACCCCCAAACGTGGAGACCCAGTACTTC
CSVEGAGPPNVETQYF
>-|TRBJ1-5|TRBD1|TRBV12-5
TGTGCCACCGGACAGGCTGATTGGCAGCCCCAGCATTTT
CATGQADWQPQHF
>-|TRBJ1-4|TRBD1|TRBV11-2
TGTGCCAGCAGCTTAGTGGAAGGGACAGGGGGCGGAATTGAAAAACTGTTTTTT
CASSLVEGTGGGIEKLFF
>-|TRBJ2-3|TRBD2|TRBV7-3
TGTGCCAGCAGCGCTACTAGCGGGGGGGGTTATACGCAGTATTTT
CASSATSGGGYTQYF
>-|TRBJ1-2|TRBD1|TRBV6-1
TGTGCCAGCAGTGCCGGGACAGCTGGCTACACCTTC
CASSAGTAGYTF
>few|TRBJ1-1|-|TRBV10-1
TGCGCCGGGTCCGGGGTTTGGAACACTGAAGCTTTCTTT
CAGSGVWNTEAFF